These T cell receptor beta chains were read from a single sample in a study of CD8 T cells in ankylosing spondylitis. TCRdb re-called the 5' RACE reads with MiXCR, one entry per CDR3 protein. The table includes roughly 440,000 distinct CDR3 sequences, about a sixth detected once. Sequencing input: blood, either unsorted or a sorted T cell fraction (not recorded which). All receptors derive from a male donor with ankylosing spondylitis. Both conserved end residues are part of each CDR3. The order of the fields is V gene, clone size, J gene, D gene, CDR3 protein, CDR3 DNA. A D gene is named only where the DNA matches it firmly. Not all rows give a size; the values are once, few, many and, for expanded clones, a class.

TRBV4-3	few	TRBJ2-1	TRBD2	CASSQDLSGRYNEQFF	TGCGCCAGCAGCCAAGATCTGAGCGGGAGGTACAATGAGCAGTTCTTC
TRBV6-5	few	TRBJ1-1	.	CASVIRAGTEAFF	TGTGCCAGCGTTATTAGGGCGGGGACTGAAGCTTTCTTT
TRBV5-6	few	TRBJ1-3	.	CASSYPGDTIYF	TGTGCCAGCAGCTACCCCGGGGACACCATATATTTT
TRBV29-1	many	TRBJ2-1	.	CSVTGTTSSYNEQFF	TGCAGCGTTACCGGGACAACGAGCTCCTACAATGAGCAGTTCTTC
TRBV3-1	few	TRBJ2-7	.	CASSQGDVAYF	TGTGCCAGCAGCCAAGGGGACGTTGCGTACTTC
TRBV28	.	TRBJ2-5	TRBD2	CASSLAGARETQYF	TGTGCCAGCAGTCTAGCGGGAGCAAGAGAGACCCAGTACTTC
TRBV3-1	few	TRBJ1-2	TRBD1	CASSQEGQGNGYTF	TGTGCCAGCAGCCAAGAAGGACAGGGTAACGGCTACACCTTC
TRBV5-1	many	TRBJ1-1	.	CASSSGRSNTEAFF	TGCGCCAGCAGCTCTGGACGGTCGAACACTGAAGCTTTCTTT
TRBV12-3/TRBV12-4	.	TRBJ1-5	TRBD1	CASSLRTGRDQPQHF	TGTGCCAGCAGTTTAAGGACAGGCCGGGATCAGCCCCAGCATTTT
TRBV12-3/TRBV12-4	many	TRBJ2-7	.	CASSLKGGARQYF	TGTGCCAGCAGTTTGAAGGGCGGGGCGAGGCAGTACTTC
TRBV28	few	TRBJ2-7	.	CASSLVAREQYF	TGTGCCAGCAGTTTAGTAGCGAGGGAGCAGTACTTC
TRBV28	.	TRBJ1-3	.	CASSFARVDGNTIYF	TGTGCCAGCAGTTTTGCCCGGGTCGATGGAAACACCATATATTTT
TRBV12-3/TRBV12-4	few	TRBJ2-7	TRBD2	CASRSSGRAYEQYF	TGTGCCAGCAGGAGCAGCGGGAGGGCCTACGAGCAGTACTTC
TRBV25-1	.	TRBJ2-1	TRBD2	CASSDIGTSAHEQFF	TGTGCCAGCAGTGATATAGGGACTAGCGCCCATGAGCAGTTCTTC
TRBV5-1	many	TRBJ2-3	.	CASSLPSDTQYF	TGCGCCAGCAGCCTCCCATCAGATACGCAGTATTTT
TRBV20-1	few	TRBJ2-5	.	CSHPGEETQYF	TGCAGTCATCCGGGTGAAGAGACCCAGTACTTC
TRBV5-1	few	TRBJ1-2	.	CASSLGQADYGYTF	TGCGCCAGCAGCTTGGGGCAGGCGGACTATGGCTACACCTTC
TRBV20-1	few	TRBJ2-1	TRBD1	CSASDLLRQGDEQFF	TGCAGTGCTAGTGACCTGTTGAGACAGGGAGATGAGCAGTTCTTC
TRBV20-1	.	TRBJ1-1	.	CSARVRMSSMNTEAFF	TGCAGTGCTAGAGTACGGATGTCATCCATGAACACTGAAGCTTTCTTT
TRBV13	.	TRBJ1-1	TRBD1	CASSFRTGMNTEAFF	TGTGCCAGCAGCTTCCGGACAGGGATGAACACTGAAGCTTTCTTT
TRBV6-5	.	TRBJ1-2	.	CASSSNPRDDGYTF	TGTGCCAGCAGTTCCAACCCCAGGGATGATGGCTACACCTTC
TRBV5-6	many	TRBJ1-2	.	CASSLVQGHGYTF	TGTGCCAGCAGCTTGGTTCAGGGGCATGGCTACACCTTC
TRBV27	.	TRBJ1-1	TRBD1	CASSLRPGQLNTEAFF	TGTGCCAGCAGTTTACGCCCGGGACAGCTGAACACTGAAGCTTTCTTT
TRBV7-2	.	TRBJ1-1	.	CASSFGPGNTEAFF	TGTGCCAGCAGCTTTGGCCCAGGGAACACTGAAGCTTTCTTT
TRBV4-3	few	TRBJ2-2	.	CASSQDLRPGELFF	TGCGCCAGCAGCCAAGATTTACGGCCCGGGGAGCTGTTTTTT
TRBV28	.	TRBJ2-5	.	CASSLSGRAYQETQYF	TGTGCCAGCAGTTTATCAGGCAGGGCGTACCAAGAGACCCAGTACTTC
TRBV7-2	.	TRBJ2-3	TRBD2	CASSLRGSGIADTQYF	TGTGCCAGCAGCTTACGTGGTAGCGGGATCGCAGATACGCAGTATTTT
TRBV11-1	.	TRBJ2-1	TRBD2	CASSLGFKSGNYNEQFF	TGTGCCAGCAGCTTAGGGTTCAAAAGCGGGAACTACAATGAGCAGTTCTTC
TRBV12-3/TRBV12-4	many	TRBJ1-1	.	CASSRDGNTEAFF	TGTGCCAGCAGTCGGGACGGGAACACTGAAGCTTTCTTT
TRBV5-1	few	TRBJ1-6	.	CASSLGVGSTSPLHF	TGCGCCAGCAGCTTGGGGGTTGGCAGTACTTCACCCCTCCACTTT
TRBV6-1	.	TRBJ1-4	.	CASSDRTPTNEKLFF	TGTGCCAGCAGTGACCGGACCCCAACTAATGAAAAACTGTTTTTT
TRBV15	few	TRBJ2-2	.	CATSRGRGRGETGELFF	TGTGCCACCAGCAGAGGAAGAGGCCGGGGTGAAACCGGGGAGCTGTTTTTT
TRBV29-1	few	TRBJ1-1	.	CSVEGPGVGTEAFF	TGCAGCGTTGAGGGTCCGGGGGTGGGCACTGAAGCTTTCTTT
TRBV10-3	.	TRBJ2-1	.	CAISERQREQFF	TGTGCCATCAGTGAAAGACAGAGAGAGCAGTTCTTC
TRBV10-3	many	TRBJ1-1	.	CAISERLNTEAFF	TGTGCCATCAGTGAACGGTTGAACACTGAAGCTTTCTTT
TRBV5-1	many	TRBJ2-5	.	CASSLVPGKTQYF	TGCGCCAGCAGCTTGGTTCCGGGGAAGACCCAGTACTTC
TRBV29-1	few	TRBJ1-4	.	CSVDPGGEKLFF	TGCAGCGTTGACCCAGGAGGTGAAAAACTGTTTTTT
TRBV6-5	.	TRBJ1-2	TRBD1	CASSYRDSPGGYTF	TGTGCCAGCAGTTACCGGGACAGCCCCGGTGGCTACACCTTC
TRBV7-9	.	TRBJ2-2	.	CAGGTTTGELFF	TGTGCCGGGGGGACAACCACCGGGGAGCTGTTTTTT
TRBV20-1	many	TRBJ2-7	TRBD1	CSARPSDRDYEQYF	TGCAGTGCTCGACCCTCCGACAGGGACTACGAGCAGTACTTC
TRBV20-1	few	TRBJ2-2	.	CSARLDTGELFF	TGCAGTGCTAGACTAGACACCGGGGAGCTGTTTTTT
TRBV7-2	.	TRBJ2-2	TRBD1	CASSGQGKGTGELFF	TGTGCCAGCAGCGGACAGGGAAAGGGCACCGGGGAGCTGTTTTTT
TRBV7-2	.	TRBJ1-2	.	CASSLGHAYGYTF	TGTGCCAGCAGCTTAGGCCATGCCTATGGCTACACCTTC
TRBV7-2	.	TRBJ2-3	.	CASSTALGFGLNTQYF	TGTGCCAGCAGCACCGCACTAGGGTTTGGTTTAAATACGCAGTATTTT
TRBV10-2	.	TRBJ2-3	.	CASSEQRADTQYF	TGCGCCAGCAGTGAGCAGCGGGCAGATACGCAGTATTTT
TRBV27	few	TRBJ1-2	TRBD1	CATQKTGGNYGYTF	TGTGCCACCCAGAAGACAGGGGGGAACTATGGCTACACCTTC
TRBV7-2	.	TRBJ2-5	TRBD1	CASSLGGGTGETQYF	TGTGCCAGCAGCTTAGGCGGCGGGACAGGGGAGACCCAGTACTTC
TRBV5-1	.	TRBJ2-7	TRBD2	CASRPSLAGVYEQYF	TGCGCCAGCAGACCAAGCCTAGCGGGAGTCTACGAGCAGTACTTC
TRBV2	.	TRBJ2-4	.	CASTEEAKNIQYF	TGTGCCAGCACAGAGGAAGCCAAAAACATTCAGTACTTC
TRBV5-1	.	TRBJ2-2	.	CASDGPNTGELFF	TGCGCCAGCGACGGTCCGAACACCGGGGAGCTGTTTTTT
TRBV7-8	.	TRBJ2-4	.	CASSWEPRVDIQYF	TGTGCCAGCAGCTGGGAACCGAGGGTAGACATTCAGTACTTC
TRBV6-1	many	TRBJ2-1	.	CASSPQGIVNNEQFF	TGTGCCAGCAGTCCACAGGGAATCGTTAACAATGAGCAGTTCTTC
TRBV20-1	.	TRBJ1-5	.	CSAKHRSNQPQHF	TGCAGTGCAAAGCACCGTAGCAATCAGCCCCAGCATTTT
TRBV6-6	.	TRBJ1-1	.	CASSYSKNTEAFF	TGTGCCAGCAGTTACTCGAAGAACACTGAAGCTTTCTTT